The 15 T cell receptor beta chains below all came from one sample that was sequenced in a study of T cells in Graves' hyperthyroidism and ophthalmopathy. Researchers amplified the TCR beta CDR3 regions from RNA transcripts. Initially, a first-round RT-PCR of the TCR CDR3 employed the HTBI primer set. TCRdb reanalysed the multiplex PCR reads using MiXCR and keeps one entry per CDR3 protein. The table shows some 460,000 distinct CDR3 sequences, with about a sixth occurring only once. Sequencing was performed on blood. These receptors came from a woman in her late teens or twenties with Graves' hyperthyroidism.

This clonotype came up many times. The chain links TRBV13 to TRBJ1-4, with 9 nucleotides matching TRBD1. Trimming removed 4 bases from V and 6 bases from J; junction bases left unmatched: 3. The CDR3 is 14 residues long. Germline CDR1 PRHDT, CDR2 FYEKMQ (reference sequence). The CDR3 is CASSSQGADEKLFF. The DNA of the CDR3 is TGTGCCAGCAGCTCACAGGGGGCGGATGAAAAACTGTTTTTT.

This clonotype showed up many times. The gene calls are TRBV7-9 and TRBJ1-6; 9 bases fit TRBD1. The V segment lost 8 bases and the J segment 10 bases; nucleotides outside the gene matches: 6. Germline V gene sequence: CDR1 SEHNR, CDR2 FQNEAQ (reference sequence). The CDR3 loop spans 13 amino acids. This chain's CDR3 is CASAGTGRSPLHF. In DNA form, the CDR3 reads TGTGCCAGCGCGGGGACAGGGAGATCACCCCTCCACTTT.

The chain joins TRBV10-2 to TRBJ2-7; 9 bases are shared with TRBD2. V shed 7 bases, J shed 5 bases, and the junction held 6 bases outside the gene matches. Germline V gives CDR1 WSHSY, CDR2 SAAADI. The CDR3 spans 13 residues. DNA for the CDR3: TGCGCCAGCACGGTCGCGGGAGGGAACGAGCAGTACTTC. Its translation is CASTVAGGNEQYF.

The chain carries TRBV9 and TRBJ2-7; the D gene is possibly TRBD2 (7 bases). The CDR3 totals 18 residues. Between the trimmed V and J ends, which lost 0 bases and 1 base, there was a span of 20 bases. Germline V lookup: CDR1 SGDLS, CDR2 YYNGEE. The chain's CDR3 is CASSVGLGGGGLSYEQYF. The CDR3 DNA follows: TGTGCCAGCAGCGTAGGTTTGGGAGGCGGGGGCCTGTCCTACGAGCAGTACTTC. The variable domain in full, completed from reference TRBV9 and TRBJ2-7, reads DSGVTQTPKHLITATGQRVTLRCSPRSGDLSVYWYQQSLDQGLQFLIQYYNGEERAKGNILERFSAQQFPDLHSELNLSSLELGDSALYFCASSVGLGGGGLSYEQYFGPGTRLTVT.

The chain has TRBV6-1 and TRBJ2-7; D is ambiguous. The CDR3 runs 12 residues. Germline V gene lookup returns CDR1 MNHNS and CDR2 SASEGT. V lost 4 bases to trimming and J lost 7 bases, with 11 bases between them. The CDR3 nucleotides are TGTGCCAGCAGTGTAAGGGATGGAGAGCAGTACTTC. Translated, it gives CASSVRDGEQYF.

This clonotype was picked up many times. This sequence joins TRBV2 and TRBJ2-1; the match to TRBD2 covers 8 bases. Per germline, CDR1 SNHLY and CDR2 FYNNEI. There are 11 residues in the CDR3. The trim removed 4 bases at V and 12 bases at J, leaving 2 bases unmatched. The CDR3 region is CASSVRGGQFF. The CDR3 DNA is TGTGCCAGCAGTGTCCGGGGGGGGCAGTTCTTC. The whole variable domain, filled in from reference TRBV2 and TRBJ2-1, reads EPEVTQTPSHQVTQMGQEVILRCVPISNHLYFYWYRQILGQKVEFLVSFYNNEISEKSEIFDDQFSVERPDGSNFTLKIRSTKLEDSAMYFCASSVRGGQFFGPGTRLTVL.

V gene TRBV28 combines with J gene TRBJ1-2; 9 bases are shared with TRBD1. CDR3 size: 16 residues. Germline CDR1 and CDR2: MDHEN and SYDVKM. J gave up 4 bases and V 5 bases, and 11 bases lay outside the gene matches. The CDR3 reads CASSLNRGRVFYGYTF. DNA for the CDR3: TGTGCCAGCAGTCTTAACAGGGGGCGAGTCTTCTATGGCTACACCTTC.

This clonotype was counted ten times or more. This chain links TRBV12-3 or TRBV12-4 with TRBJ1-5; a possible D gene is TRBD1 (5 bases). V was shortened by 3 bases and J by 9 bases, with 12 bases between the two germline ends. The CDR3 spans 13 residues. The CDR3, as DNA: TGTGCCAGCAGTTTGGGGGGAAATTGGCCCCAGCATTTT. Translated: CASSLGGNWPQHF.

This clonotype was seen repeatedly, ten times or more. The chain combines TRBV4-1 with TRBJ2-7; D is perhaps TRBD1 or TRBD2 (5 bases each). The V and J ends lost 4 bases and 5 bases respectively, with 12 bases between them. From germline, CDR1 is MGHRA and CDR2 YSYEKL. The CDR3 contains 13 residues. This chain's CDR3 is CASSRLGADEQYF. The CDR3 DNA follows: TGCGCCAGCAGCCGTCTCGGGGCTGACGAGCAGTACTTC.

This clonotype was recorded many times. The chain's CDR3 is CSGTKPPTQAVYQETQYF. CDR3 nucleotide sequence: TGCAGCGGGACGAAACCACCTACACAAGCCGTGTACCAAGAGACCCAGTACTTC. V gene TRBV29-1 combines with J gene TRBJ2-5; no firm D call. This CDR3 has 18 amino acids. Trimming stripped 7 bases from V and 0 bases from J, with 27 bases between. Germline V gene data show CDR1 as SQVTM and CDR2 as ANQGSEA.

The chain has TRBV2 and TRBJ1-4; D gene uncertain. CDR3 size: 14 residues. V lost 4 bases to trimming and J lost 3 bases, with 9 bases between them. CDR1 is SNHLY and CDR2 is FYNNEI in the germline V gene. CDR3 residues: CASSGVRANEKLFF. The CDR3 DNA reads TGTGCCAGCAGTGGCGTTCGAGCTAATGAAAAACTGTTTTTT.

This clonotype was counted ten times or more. This rearrangement joins TRBV28 to TRBJ2-5; D tentatively reads TRBD1 or TRBD2 (7 bases each). Trimming took 6 bases from V and 6 from J, leaving 20 bases between them. CDR1 is MDHEN, CDR2 SYDVKM, per germline. The CDR3 loop spans 15 amino acids. The CDR3 coding sequence is TGTGCCAGCAGCCCTGGAGGGGGCGGGAGAAAGACCCAGTACTTC. Amino acid sequence: CASSPGGGGRKTQYF.

This clonotype was observed at least ten times. The chain has TRBV7-3 and TRBJ2-7, with D unresolved. The CDR3 length is 15 residues. V was shortened by 5 bases and J by 2 bases, with 16 bases between the two germline ends. Germline values: CDR1 SGHTA, CDR2 FQGTGA. The CDR3 DNA follows: TGTGCCAGCAGCACCGCGGCAGGACCTCCCTACGAGCAGTACTTC. Protein product: CASSTAAGPPYEQYF.

This clonotype showed up many times. The J gene is TRBJ2-2, the V gene TRBV6-1; TRBD2 is a possible D gene (7 bases). Trimming stripped 5 bases from V and 2 bases from J, with 12 bases between. This CDR3 is built from 15 residues. Germline V gene data show CDR1 as MNHNS and CDR2 as SASEGT. CDR3 residues: CASSYGGQNTGELFF. CDR3 nucleotides: TGTGCCAGCAGTTACGGGGGGCAAAACACCGGGGAGCTGTTTTTT.

This clonotype was seen at least ten times. The chain links TRBV12-3 or TRBV12-4 to TRBJ2-7, with D hard to call. V lost 3 bases and J 5 bases, leaving 8 bases between the germline ends. This CDR3 comprises 12 residues. CDR3: CASSLYLDEQYF. CDR3 nucleotide sequence: TGTGCCAGCAGTTTGTACCTGGACGAGCAGTACTTC.